These 2 T cell receptor beta chains were all obtained from the same sample, sequenced in a study of beta chain features in type 1 diabetes. Findings and caveats of the study: Shortening of TCRB CDR3s, moderate but significant, appeared in all four CD4+ subsets of Type 1 diabetes patients.

Since all of the isolated RNA was reverse transcribed, expressed TCRB transcripts were what got sequenced. Clones were read by immunoSEQ multiplex PCR, and TCRdb kept only the in-frame ones, dropping some. The data contain some 150,000 clones, 10% to 15% of them seen just once; the ten biggest clones take up under 1.5%. These TCRs' antigens remain unknown. The sample taken for sequencing was central memory CD4+ T cells from blood. These receptor sequences come from a man younger than 35 with type 1 diabetes.

In its sample, this clone was seen a few times. This rearrangement joins TRBV6-5 to TRBJ2-5, with TRBD2 identical over 11 bases. J was trimmed by 4 bases and V by 8 bases; bases with no gene match: 3. The CDR3 is made up of 13 amino acids. Germline V lookup: CDR1 MNHEY, CDR2 SVGAGI. The CDR3: CASRSGGAETQYF. CDR3 nucleotide sequence: TGTGCCAGCCGTAGCGGGGGGGCAGAGACCCAGTACTTC.

The chain recombines TRBV30 with TRBJ1-5; the D is unclear. The CDR3 runs 15 residues. The germline V and J ends were trimmed by 1 base and 5 bases, with 15 bases remaining between them. Germline assignment: CDR1 GTSNPN and CDR2 SVGIG (reference sequence). As DNA, the CDR3 is TGTGCCTGGAGTGGTCTAGGGCCAGCCTATCAGCCCCAGCATTTT. Encoded protein: CAWSGLGPAYQPQHF.